This T cell receptor beta chain was captured by sequencing in a study of cytomegalovirus exposure and HLA in healthy donors. Study results and limitations: With high specificity and sensitivity, the classifier reportedly diagnosed cytomegalovirus status. In vitro checks showed that a few CMV-associated chains really do target CMV antigens.

Germline-derived CDR1 and CDR2 are LGHNA and YSLEER. Trimming took 4 bases from V and 5 from J, leaving 9 bases between them. There are 13 residues in the CDR3. Primers included in the PCR were 60 Vbeta and 13 Jbeta primers. Profiling relied on immunoSEQ multiplex PCR, and the TCRdb table lists in-frame clones only, not all of them. The sample has over 110,000 clones; 65% to 85% are singletons. Regarding this clone: Its antigen is unknown.

The source material was PBMCs. The chain uses TRBV4-3 and TRBJ1-5, with D possibly TRBD1 on 6 matching bases. This TCR derives from a male donor in good health and CMV-seronegative. The CDR3 loop reads CASSPGADQPQHF. DNA of the CDR3: TGCGCCAGCAGCCCAGGGGCAGATCAGCCCCAGCATTTT.